The TCR beta chain under discussion was sequenced for a study of control samples from healthy donors and cancer patients (dated by TCRdb to 2019 to 2021). The library was made by the immunoSEQ multiplex PCR assay. Drawn from immuneACCESS, this table holds only the in-frame rearrangements with V and J called that TCRdb kept. Clones are partly lost; checked studies trace under half to an unresolved V gene and leave the rest unexplained. The sample table shows about 89,000 clones, and approximately 86% are seen once. Under 25% of the sample is taken by the ten largest. From the germline V gene (reference sequence), CDR1 is LNHDA and CDR2 is SQIVND. From the cysteine up to the phenylalanine, the CDR3 has a length of 14 residues. Only the CDR3 part of the read is kept: 42 bases, read in frame from the first base. V loses 3 bases of germline sequence and J loses 9 bases, and the interval between the two ends is 15 bases.

In its sample, this clone was seen once. It lacks a known antigen. Nothing much larger sits one base from this clone, and base qualities are not available. The clonotype comes from a man aged 25-45 years in good health. Sequencing used blood. Recombination linked TRBV19 to TRBJ2-4; the best D guess is TRBD2, with 5 bases matching. The DNA reads as follows: TGTGCCAGTAGTATGAGGGCCGTACTCGGCATTCAGTACTTC. Translated, this is CASSMRAVLGIQYF. The reference TRBV19 and TRBJ2-4 proteins fill in what lies around the CDR3, so the full variable domain reads DGGITQSPKYLFRKEGQNVTLSCEQNLNHDAMYWYRQDPGQGLRLIYYSQIVNDFQKGDIAEGYSVSREKKESFPLTVTSAQKNPTAFYLCASSMRAVLGIQYFGAGTRLSVL.